Following are 19 T cell receptor beta chains from one sample sequenced in a study of T cells in tumors after PD-1 blockade. Libraries were prepared by immunoSEQ multiplex PCR; TCRdb keeps only in-frame clonotypes and omits some of them. The profile shows 55,000 to 65,000 clones, around 80% of them singletons. The sequences come from PBMCs, collected before anti-PD-1 treatment. The receptors derive from a human donor with basal cell carcinoma.

The V call is TRBV7-2, the J call TRBJ2-2, with 7 positions matching TRBD2. V gave up 10 bases and J gave up 1 base; unmatched junction bases: 9. The CDR3 is 15 amino acids. The germline V gene has CDR1 SGHTA and CDR2 FQGNSA. CDR3 nucleotides: TGTGCCACGGGGGGACTTGCAGTGAACACCGGGGAGCTGTTTTTT. It translates to CATGGLAVNTGELFF.

This clone was detected only a few times. The CDR3 here is CASSLGTGFLDTQYF. CDR3 nucleotides: TGTGCCAGCAGCTTAGGGACAGGGTTTTTAGATACGCAGTATTTT. J is TRBJ2-3 and V is TRBV7-9; 8 bases fit TRBD1. Germline assignment: CDR1 SEHNR and CDR2 FQNEAQ (reference sequence). Trimming at V came to 1 base and at J to 5 bases, leaving 5 bases not matched to a gene. This CDR3 has 15 amino acids.

V and J are TRBV5-6 and TRBJ2-5; possible D gene TRBD2, 5 bases. Trimming removed 4 bases from V and 3 bases from J, with 19 bases in between. The CDR3 has 16 residues. Germline V gene lookup returns CDR1 SGHDT and CDR2 YYEEEE. DNA for the CDR3: TGTGCCAGCAGCGCGAGGACTCTAGGTTACGAAGAGACCCAGTACTTC. The encoded protein is CASSARTLGYEETQYF.

This chain connects TRBV5-4 to TRBJ1-2; 8 nucleotides align to TRBD1. The CDR3 runs to 16 residues. Germline lookup yields CDR1 SGHNT and CDR2 YYREEE (reference sequence). V was clipped by 4 bases and J by 2 bases; unmatched bases: 10. CDR3 sequence (DNA): TGTGCCAGCAGCCCGGGGACAGGTTGGTGGAACTATGGCTACACCTTC. Protein: CASSPGTGWWNYGYTF.

This clone was detected only a few times. This rearrangement joins TRBV7-8 to TRBJ1-3; D ambiguous. Germline lookup yields CDR1 SGHVS and CDR2 FQNEAQ. The CDR3 consists of 24 residues. The ends were cut back, 5 bases at V and 1 base at J, with 39 bases in the middle. The CDR3 DNA sequence: TGTGCCAGCAGCCGGGCGATACCCCATATCGGGTGCGGCGCCCCGCAGGAGTCTGGAAACACCATATATTTT. Residues: CASSRAIPHIGCGAPQESGNTIYF.

The chain is built from TRBV7-6 and TRBJ2-2; D is uncertain. Germline CDR1 is SGHVS and CDR2 is FNYEAQ. The CDR3 runs 13 residues. V was cut by 1 base and J by 5 bases, with 5 bases left in between. CDR3 DNA: TGTGCCAGCAGCTTAGGGGGAACCGGGGAGCTGTTTTTT. It encodes CASSLGGTGELFF.

V gene TRBV30 combines with J gene TRBJ2-7; D call uncertain. V was cut by 1 base and J by 1 base, with 5 bases left in between. CDR1 is GTSNPN and CDR2 is SVGIG in the germline V gene (reference sequence). This CDR3 is 12 amino acids long. CDR3: CAWSGVSYEQYF. The CDR3 DNA follows: TGTGCCTGGAGTGGGGTTTCCTACGAGCAGTACTTC.

V gene TRBV10-2 combines with J gene TRBJ1-5; D uncertain. V was trimmed by 6 bases and J by 0 bases, leaving 12 bases between them. Germline CDR1 and CDR2: WSHSY and SAAADI. The CDR3 has 15 residues. The chain's CDR3 is CASRMTADSNQPQHF. The CDR3, as DNA: TGCGCCAGCAGGATGACTGCGGATAGCAATCAGCCCCAGCATTTT.

The V call is TRBV5-6, the J call TRBJ2-1; D is uncertain. Trimming pared 0 bases from V and 9 bases from J, leaving 13 bases between. CDR3 length: 14 residues. Germline values: CDR1 SGHDT, CDR2 YYEEEE. CDR3 nucleotides: TGTGCCAGCAGCTTGGTGGATATATCAGGTGAGCAGTTCTTC. Its protein is CASSLVDISGEQFF.

The J gene is TRBJ1-4, the V gene TRBV27; D not certain. The V gene's germline CDR1 is MNHEY and CDR2 SMNVEV (reference sequence). CDR3 size: 15 residues. V was shortened by 4 bases and J by 4 bases, with 13 bases between the two germline ends. The CDR3 region has the DNA TGTGCCAGCAGTTCCTTCGGGGTGATTAATGAAAAACTGTTTTTT. Translated, it gives CASSSFGVINEKLFF.

This clone was seen a single time. The gene calls are TRBV18 and TRBJ1-4, with 8 bases aligning to TRBD1. V was clipped by 4 bases and J by 7 bases; unmatched bases: 8. The CDR3 runs 15 residues. Germline V gene data show CDR1 as KGHSH and CDR2 as LQKENI. The chain's CDR3 is CASSHPTGAGEKLFF. For the CDR3, the DNA is TGTGCCAGCTCACACCCGACAGGGGCAGGTGAAAAACTGTTTTTT.

The gene calls are TRBV4-2 and TRBJ2-6, with a possible D match to TRBD2 (6 bases). V was trimmed by 0 bases and J by 2 bases, leaving 11 bases between them. This CDR3 comprises 17 residues. Germline V gene data show CDR1 as LGHNA and CDR2 as YNFKEQ. Here the CDR3 reads CASSQDREIAGANVLTF. For the CDR3, the DNA is TGTGCCAGCAGCCAAGATCGGGAGATAGCTGGGGCCAACGTCCTGACTTTC.

The chain has TRBV7-8 and TRBJ2-1; D might be TRBD2 (6 bases). CDR1 is SGHVS, CDR2 FQNEAQ, per germline. Trimming removed 2 bases from V and 3 bases from J, with 8 bases in between. The CDR3 is 14 residues long. CDR3 DNA: TGTGCCAGCAGCTTAAGGGGACTCTACAATGAGCAGTTCTTC. Its translation is CASSLRGLYNEQFF.

The chain joins TRBV27 to TRBJ2-7, with TRBD2 matching 7 bases. V gave up 0 bases and J gave up 1 base; unmatched junction bases: 12. This CDR3 has 18 amino acids. CDR1 is MNHEY, CDR2 SMNVEV, per germline (reference sequence). CDR3 protein: CASSLSTPPRGGSYEQYF. The DNA of the CDR3 is TGTGCCAGCAGTTTATCCACACCTCCTCGCGGGGGTTCCTACGAGCAGTACTTC.

The rearrangement links TRBV5-1 to TRBJ2-7; D possibly uses TRBD1 or TRBD2 (5 bases each). V lost 0 bases, J lost 4 bases, and 14 bases lay in between. This CDR3 has 15 residues. The germline gives CDR1 SGHRS, CDR2 YFSETQ. The CDR3 coding sequence is TGCGCCAGCAGCTTGGGCCACCGGGACCTATACGAGCAGTACTTC. Protein sequence: CASSLGHRDLYEQYF.

The V and J genes are TRBV3-1 (or the pseudogene TRBV3-2) and TRBJ2-1, with 16 bases aligning to TRBD2. The V and J ends lost 3 bases and 0 bases, in that order; junction bases with no gene match: 5. In germline, CDR1 is LGHDT, CDR2 YNNKEL (reference sequence). The CDR3 is 19 residues long. In DNA form, the CDR3 reads TGTGCCAGCAGCCACGGGACTAGCGGGGGGGTGAGCTCCTACAATGAGCAGTTCTTC. It specifies CASSHGTSGGVSSYNEQFF.

This clone has just a few counts. The chain recombines TRBV9 with TRBJ1-2; D call uncertain. Deletions cut 0 bases from V and 4 bases from J, with 13 bases between. Germline V CDR1 and CDR2: SGDLS, YYNGEE. The CDR3 extends over 15 amino acids. The DNA for the CDR3 is TGTGCCAGCAGCGTAGGGGGAGGGCGGTCCTATGGCTACACCTTC. Translated: CASSVGGGRSYGYTF.

V and J are TRBV7-6 and TRBJ1-4, with 8 bases matching TRBD1. Germline CDR1 SGHVS, CDR2 FNYEAQ. This CDR3 contains 15 residues. After removal of 5 bases from V and 3 bases from J, the junction contained 5 bases not matched to a gene. The CDR3 region has the DNA TGTGCCAGCAGCGCAAACAGGGGGGCTAATGAAAAACTGTTTTTT. Translated, it gives CASSANRGANEKLFF.

The V gene is TRBV2, the J gene TRBJ1-5; D gene unclear. Germline V gives CDR1 SNHLY, CDR2 FYNNEI. Trimming pared 6 bases from V and 3 bases from J, leaving 9 bases between. This CDR3 has 13 residues. In nucleotides, the CDR3 is TGTGCCAGCAGCCGGATCAACAATCAGCCCCAGCATTTT. This translates into CASSRINNQPQHF.